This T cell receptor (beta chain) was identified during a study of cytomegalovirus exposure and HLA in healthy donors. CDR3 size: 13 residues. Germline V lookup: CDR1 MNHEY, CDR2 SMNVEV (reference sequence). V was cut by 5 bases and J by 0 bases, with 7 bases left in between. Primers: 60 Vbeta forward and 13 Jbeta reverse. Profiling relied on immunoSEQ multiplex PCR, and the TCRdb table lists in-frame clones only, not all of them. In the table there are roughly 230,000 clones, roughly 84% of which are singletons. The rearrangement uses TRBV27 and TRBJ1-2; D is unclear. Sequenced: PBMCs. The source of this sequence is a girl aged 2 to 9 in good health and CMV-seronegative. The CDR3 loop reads CASSDTANYGYTF. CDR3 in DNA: TGTGCCAGCAGTGACACCGCTAACTATGGCTACACCTTC.